These 27 T cell receptor beta chains were all obtained from the same sample, sequenced in a study of memory CD4+ T cells and cytomegalovirus serostatus. The sort gate was single viable CD3+CD4+CD8-CD45RO+ cells for memory CD4+ T cells. Libraries were prepared by immunoSEQ multiplex PCR; TCRdb keeps only in-frame clonotypes and omits some of them. The table records about 59,000 clones, about 81% of them present only once. Material: memory CD4+ T cells from blood. The source of these receptors is an adult in good health and CMV-seronegative.

The CDR3 reads CASSPVAGGGYGYTF. Here the CDR3 DNA reads TGTGCCAGCAGCCCAGTTGCAGGAGGAGGCTATGGCTACACCTTC. This chain links TRBV7-6 with TRBJ1-2, with no clear D. Germline CDR1 is SGHVS and CDR2 is FNYEAQ. V lost 5 bases and J 4 bases, leaving 17 bases between the germline ends. This CDR3 is 15 amino acids long.

This chain joins TRBV6-5 and TRBJ2-2; D not resolved. V was shortened by 4 bases and J by 4 bases, with 7 bases between the two germline ends. This CDR3 contains 13 residues. Germline assignment: CDR1 MNHEY and CDR2 SVGAGI. The CDR3 sequence: CASSWAATGELFF. In DNA, the CDR3 is TGTGCCAGCAGTTGGGCAGCCACCGGGGAGCTGTTTTTT.

The V call is TRBV6-6, the J call TRBJ2-2, with D hard to call. The CDR3 has 16 amino acids. Per germline, CDR1 MNHNY and CDR2 SVGAGI (reference sequence). V lost 2 bases, J lost 2 bases, and 12 bases lay in between. The CDR3 here is CASSYPPGPNTGELFF. DNA for the CDR3: TGTGCCAGCAGTTACCCCCCCGGTCCCAACACCGGGGAGCTGTTTTTT.

This chain connects TRBV30 to TRBJ2-2; D may be TRBD1 (5 bases). The CDR3 has 14 amino acids. Looked up from germline, CDR1 is GTSNPN and CDR2 is SVGIG (reference sequence). With 3 bases removed from V and 1 base from J, the gap between germline ends came to 9 bases. The CDR3 sequence is CAWRVQGNTGELFF. The DNA for the CDR3 is TGTGCCTGGAGAGTCCAGGGGAACACCGGGGAGCTGTTTTTT.

The chain links TRBV15 to TRBJ1-2; D not resolved. The CDR3 extends over 13 amino acids. Trimming removed 0 bases from V and 4 bases from J, with 6 bases in between. Germline lookup yields CDR1 LNHNV and CDR2 YYDKDF (reference sequence). The DNA for the CDR3 is TGTGCCACCAGCAGAGATCTACGCTATGGCTACACCTTC. Its translation: CATSRDLRYGYTF.

The chain employs TRBV2 and TRBJ2-6; D remains unclear. The V and J ends lost 4 bases and 4 bases respectively, with 2 bases between them. The CDR3 loop spans 12 amino acids. Germline CDR1 reads SNHLY; CDR2 reads FYNNEI. CDR3 protein: CASSAGANVLTF. CDR3 sequence (DNA): TGTGCCAGCAGTGCCGGGGCCAACGTCCTGACTTTC.

This rearrangement joins TRBV21-1 to TRBJ2-5. TRBV21-1 is labeled a pseudogene. This CDR3 has 14 amino acids. The CDR3 sequence: CASSKRPGQETQYF. CDR3 bases: TGTGCCAGCAGCAAACGGCCCGGTCAAGAGACCCAGTACTTC.

This clone was detected once. This chain uses TRBV19 with TRBJ2-3, with D unclear. The V and J ends lost 3 bases and 2 bases respectively, with 21 bases between them. From germline, CDR1 is LNHDA and CDR2 SQIVND (reference sequence). The CDR3 totals 18 residues. CDR3 nucleotide sequence: TGTGCCAGTAGTATGGGTTGGCGAGGCCGGCGAAACACAGATACGCAGTATTTT. The encoded protein is CASSMGWRGRRNTDTQYF.

The rearrangement joins TRBV5-4 to TRBJ2-7; D remains ambiguous. The germline V gene encodes CDR1 SGHNT and CDR2 YYREEE (reference sequence). V lost 1 base and J 0 bases, leaving 11 bases between the germline ends. There are 15 residues in the CDR3. CDR3: CASSLNPTSSYEQYF. The CDR3 region has the DNA TGTGCCAGCAGCTTGAATCCCACGAGCTCCTACGAGCAGTACTTC.

V usage is TRBV11-3 and J usage is TRBJ2-7; 11 bases align to TRBD1. Germline-derived CDR1 and CDR2 are SGHNT and YENEEA. The V gene end was trimmed by 5 bases and the J gene end by 7 bases; junction bases not matched to a gene: 10. The CDR3 covers 15 residues. The CDR3 DNA follows: TGTGCCAGCAGCGTTCGCGGGACAGGGGGACGGGAGCAGTACTTC. Its protein is CASSVRGTGGREQYF.

The chain links TRBV5-1 to TRBJ2-3; D not resolved. CDR1 SGHRS and CDR2 YFSETQ come from the germline V gene. The V and J ends lost 0 bases and 1 base respectively, with 6 bases between them. This CDR3 spans 14 amino acids. CDR3 loop: CASSLALGTDTQYF. CDR3 in DNA: TGCGCCAGCAGCTTGGCCCTGGGCACAGATACGCAGTATTTT.

The J gene is TRBJ2-2, the V gene TRBV27, with D perhaps matching TRBD2 (6 bases). Trimming shortened V by 4 bases and J by 0 bases, and 15 bases separated the two germline ends. Germline V gene lookup returns CDR1 MNHEY and CDR2 SMNVEV (reference sequence). This CDR3 is built from 17 residues. The CDR3 sequence: CASSSTRWGANTGELFF. The CDR3 coding sequence is TGTGCCAGCAGTTCAACCCGATGGGGGGCGAACACCGGGGAGCTGTTTTTT.

The chain has TRBV7-3 and TRBJ2-2, with 7 bases aligning to TRBD2. The germline V gene has CDR1 SGHTA and CDR2 FQGTGA. Trimming took 2 bases from V and 1 from J; bases not matched to a gene: 4. The CDR3 runs 16 residues. The CDR3 nucleotides are TGTGCCAGCAGCTTAGTGCCTAGCGGGAACACCGGGGAGCTGTTTTTT. Translation: CASSLVPSGNTGELFF. The full variable domain, rest sourced from reference TRBV7-3 and TRBJ2-2, is GAGVSQTPSNKVTEKGKYVELRCDPISGHTALYWYRQSLGQGPEFLIYFQGTGAADDSGLPNDRFFAVRPEGSVSTLKIQRTERGDSAVYLCASSLVPSGNTGELFFGEGSRLTVL.

The chain employs TRBV6-1 and TRBJ1-5, with D possibly being TRBD1 (5 bases). This CDR3 is 14 amino acids long. CDR1 and CDR2 (germline): MNHNS, SASEGT. The V gene lost 8 bases and the J gene lost 6 bases, with 17 bases spanning the gap. CDR3 in amino acids: CASAPGPRGQPQHF. The CDR3 nucleotides read TGTGCCAGCGCACCGGGACCCCGGGGTCAGCCCCAGCATTTT.

The chain recombines TRBV5-4 with TRBJ1-5; TRBD1 is a possible D gene (6 bases). Germline CDR1 and CDR2: SGHNT and YYREEE (reference sequence). V lost 0 bases, J lost 5 bases, and 9 bases lay in between. The CDR3 spans 14 residues. The CDR3 is CASSLAGADQPQHF. CDR3 nucleotides: TGTGCCAGCAGCTTGGCGGGGGCCGATCAGCCCCAGCATTTT. Looking up the rest from reference TRBV5-4 and TRBJ1-5 gives the full variable domain: ETGVTQSPTHLIKTRGQQVTLRCSSQSGHNTVSWYQQALGQGPQFIFQYYREEENGRGNFPPRFSGLQFPNYSSELNVNALELDDSALYLCASSLAGADQPQHFGDGTRLSIL.

The chain has TRBV11-2 and TRBJ2-5; D unclear. This CDR3 spans 13 amino acids. The ends were cut back, 3 bases at V and 5 bases at J, with 10 bases in the middle. The germline V gene encodes CDR1 SGHAT and CDR2 FQNNGV. The DNA for the CDR3 is TGTGCCAGCAGCTTCGGGTATTCGGAGACCCAGTACTTC. It translates to CASSFGYSETQYF.

The V and J genes are TRBV7-2 and TRBJ1-2; TRBD1 agrees at 9 bases. The CDR3 spans 15 residues. CDR1 and CDR2 from the germline V gene are SGHTA and FQGNSA. With V trimmed by 5 bases and J by 5 bases, 9 bases remained unmatched. In DNA form, the CDR3 reads TGTGCCAGCAGCCCGAAGACAGGGGGAGGGTATGGCTACACCTTC. Its protein is CASSPKTGGGYGYTF.

Here the CDR3 reads CASSTEGGSPLHF. The DNA for the CDR3 is TGTGCCAGCAGTACCGAGGGCGGATCACCCCTCCACTTT. This sequence joins TRBV6-1 and TRBJ1-6; D gene uncertain. The CDR3 length is 13 residues. Germline V CDR1 and CDR2: MNHNS, SASEGT. V gave up 5 bases and J gave up 10 bases, with 12 bases separating them.

This clone was counted between two and nine times. The chain carries TRBV10-1 and TRBJ1-1; D gene uncertain. The V end was cut by 6 bases, the J end by 0 bases, with 5 bases between. The CDR3 totals 12 residues. Germline V gives CDR1 WNHNN, CDR2 SYGVQD (reference sequence). In DNA form, the CDR3 reads TGCGCCAGCAGCGGAATGAACACTGAAGCTTTCTTT. Translating gives CASSGMNTEAFF.

This sequence joins TRBV6-1 and TRBJ2-2, with D possibly being TRBD1 (5 bases). The germline gives CDR1 MNHNS, CDR2 SASEGT. The CDR3 is 15 amino acids. Trimming took 3 bases from V and 7 from J, leaving 15 bases between them. CDR3 sequence (DNA): TGTGCCAGCAGTGAGGGGCAGGCAGTCGGCGGGGAGCTGTTTTTT. This codes for CASSEGQAVGGELFF.

This rearrangement joins TRBV5-6 to TRBJ2-1; D unresolved. The CDR3 consists of 12 residues. V was shortened by 3 bases and J by 10 bases, with 11 bases between the two germline ends. CDR1 and CDR2 (germline): SGHDT, YYEEEE. The DNA of the CDR3 is TGTGCCAGCAGCTCCGGATTGGAGGAGCAGTTCTTC. This codes for CASSSGLEEQFF. Looking up the rest from reference TRBV5-6 and TRBJ2-1 gives the full variable domain: DAGVTQSPTHLIKTRGQQVTLRCSPKSGHDTVSWYQQALGQGPQFIFQYYEEEERQRGNFPDRFSGHQFPNYSSELNVNALLLGDSALYLCASSSGLEEQFFGPGTRLTVL.

This rearrangement joins TRBV15 to TRBJ1-1; tentatively, D is TRBD1 (6 bases). Trimming took 0 bases from V and 3 from J, leaving 14 bases between them. Germline CDR1 and CDR2: LNHNV and YYDKDF (reference sequence). CDR3 length: 16 residues. CDR3 bases: TGTGCCACCAGCAGAGATCTGGGGGGCAGGGACACTGAAGCTTTCTTT. This codes for CATSRDLGGRDTEAFF.

The chain uses TRBV27 and TRBJ1-1; D is possibly TRBD1 (6 bases). Germline V lookup: CDR1 MNHEY, CDR2 SMNVEV (reference sequence). Deletions cut 7 bases from V and 4 bases from J, with 16 bases between. The CDR3 spans 14 residues. CDR3 loop: CASTTRGGRTEAFF. CDR3 sequence (DNA): TGTGCCAGCACCACCCGGGGGGGCCGCACTGAAGCTTTCTTT.

In DNA form, the CDR3 reads TGTGCCAGCGGGGACCGCGGGGTATATGGCTACACCTTC. Its protein product is CASGDRGVYGYTF. V gene TRBV7-3 combines with J gene TRBJ1-2, with D possibly being TRBD1 (5 bases). V was shortened by 8 bases and J by 5 bases, with 15 bases between the two germline ends. There are 13 residues in the CDR3. Germline assignment: CDR1 SGHTA and CDR2 FQGTGA.

This chain connects TRBV11-2 to TRBJ2-1; 13 nucleotides align to TRBD2. Germline V lookup: CDR1 SGHAT, CDR2 FQNNGV. Unmatched junction bases numbered 6, after V lost 4 bases and J lost 3 bases. CDR3 length equals 17 residues. CDR3 DNA: TGTGCCAGCAGCTCTCGTAGACTAGCGGGGGGCTACAATGAGCAGTTCTTC. As protein: CASSSRRLAGGYNEQFF.

The rearrangement links TRBV4-1 to TRBJ2-3; D could derive from TRBD1 or TRBD2 (5 bases each). V was shortened by 5 bases and J by 2 bases, with 11 bases between the two germline ends. The CDR3 loop spans 14 amino acids. Germline-derived CDR1 and CDR2 are MGHRA and YSYEKL. This chain's CDR3 is CASSSGTVTDTQYF. The CDR3 DNA reads TGCGCCAGCAGCTCCGGGACCGTCACAGATACGCAGTATTTT.

This clone came up a few times. The chain recombines TRBV7-2 with TRBJ2-7; 7 positions match TRBD2. CDR3 length equals 14 residues. Germline assignment: CDR1 SGHTA and CDR2 FQGNSA. The V segment lost 1 base and the J segment 3 bases; nucleotides outside the gene matches: 3. In DNA form, the CDR3 reads TGTGCCAGCAGCTTAGGGGGGGGATTCTACGAGCAGTACTTC. Its protein is CASSLGGGFYEQYF.